A selection of T cell receptor beta chains follows, all from one sample in a study of shared clonotypes between healthy human individuals. Clones were read by immunoSEQ multiplex PCR, and TCRdb kept only the in-frame ones, dropping some. The sample includes hundreds of thousands of clones, roughly 70% of them seen just once. The specimen sequenced was memory CD4+ T cells sorted from blood. These receptor sequences come from a woman in her twenties or thirties in good health. Both conserved end residues are trimmed from each CDR3.

v_gene	j_gene	CDR3aa
TRBV5-8	TRBJ2-7	ASSLAGTGIYEQY
TRBV7-6	TRBJ2-7	ASSFSRAHEQY
TRBV29-1	TRBJ2-6	SVGWANVLT
TRBV4-1	TRBJ1-5	ASSQVTARNQPQH
TRBV9	TRBJ1-1	ASSGGMNTEAF
TRBV5-1	TRBJ2-1	ASSPGVEQF
TRBV19	TRBJ2-5	ASGTSGNQETQY
TRBV27	TRBJ2-1	ASSFRQELPVNEQF
TRBV28	TRBJ1-2	ASRPGGTNYGYT
TRBV4-1	TRBJ1-2	ASSQLQGRRGYT
TRBV6-4	TRBJ1-5	ASTEGQKSNQPQH
TRBV6-5	TRBJ1-1	ASRTQGPNTEAF
TRBV2	TRBJ2-1	ASGRGYYNEQF
TRBV2	TRBJ2-2	ASSVSGNTGELF
TRBV7-9	TRBJ2-7	ASSPEGSHEQY
TRBV19	TRBJ2-4	ASSGQLNIQY
TRBV7-9	TRBJ2-1	ASSPQPKTGTEQF
TRBV19	TRBJ1-5	ASSTSQGRNQPQH
TRBV2	TRBJ2-2	ASFTGYHGELF
TRBV28	TRBJ1-5	ASRGTGGFINQPQH
TRBV30	TRBJ1-5	AWSVGQAGQPQH
TRBV11-1	TRBJ1-2	ASSSNGQDYGYT
TRBV20-1	TRBJ1-1	SPWGGTEAF
TRBV9	TRBJ2-5	ASSVEDRPQETQY
TRBV28	TRBJ2-2	ASSSQGRNTGELF
TRBV27	TRBJ2-1	ASSSNRLAGNEQF
TRBV19	TRBJ1-1	ASIFGTGNTEAF
TRBV4-1	-	ASSPAGGRSYEQY
TRBV19	TRBJ1-5	ASSNEPGTDSNQPQH
TRBV7-3	TRBJ2-2	ASSLTSTGELF
TRBV2	TRBJ1-2	ASGEMSYGYT
TRBV29-1	TRBJ1-2	SVEEGYGYT
TRBV6-5	TRBJ2-7	ASSGTGGYEQY
TRBV28	TRBJ2-1	ASKALAGGPSYNEQF
TRBV11-2	TRBJ1-1	ASSLELIGAF
TRBV2	TRBJ2-5	ASSERQAQETQY
TRBV7-6	TRBJ2-2	ASSMGRNTGELF
TRBV2	TRBJ2-1	ASSSRRSTNSYNEQF
TRBV7-9	TRBJ1-1	ASSSLDGYTEAF
TRBV7-9	TRBJ2-3	ASSSSAGLNTQY
TRBV18	TRBJ2-7	ASSPRLAGSSYEQY
TRBV5-1	TRBJ1-5	ASSPRGASNQPQH
TRBV2	TRBJ1-6	ASSEGRGNSPLH
TRBV28	TRBJ2-1	ASSSAWEGLSNEQF
TRBV2	TRBJ2-6	ARQQGSNSGANVLT
TRBV30	TRBJ1-4	ARRDRLTNEKLF
TRBV7-2	TRBJ2-6	ASSLGVMGSGANVLT
TRBV6-6	TRBJ2-1	ASNSAGSLSYNEQF
TRBV5-4	TRBJ1-1	ASSAADQIEAF
TRBV18	TRBJ2-3	ASFQGLGTDTQY
TRBV28	TRBJ2-1	ASSLSPGYLGPESGEQF
TRBV27	TRBJ2-7	ASSLQGGSYEQY
TRBV11-3	TRBJ1-5	ASSLDRAGVRQPQH
TRBV6-1	TRBJ2-5	ASSGTGGIETQY